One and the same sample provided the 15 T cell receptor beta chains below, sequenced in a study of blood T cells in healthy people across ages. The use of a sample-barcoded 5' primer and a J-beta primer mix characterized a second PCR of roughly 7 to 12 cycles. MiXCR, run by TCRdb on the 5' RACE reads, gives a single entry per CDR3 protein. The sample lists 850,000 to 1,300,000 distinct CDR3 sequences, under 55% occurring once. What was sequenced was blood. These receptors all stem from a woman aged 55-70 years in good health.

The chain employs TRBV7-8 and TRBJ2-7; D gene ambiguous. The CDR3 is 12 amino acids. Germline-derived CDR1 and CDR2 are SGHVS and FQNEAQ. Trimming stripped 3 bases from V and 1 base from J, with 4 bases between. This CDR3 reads CASSLHSYEQYF. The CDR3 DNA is TGTGCCAGCAGCTTGCATTCCTACGAGCAGTACTTC.

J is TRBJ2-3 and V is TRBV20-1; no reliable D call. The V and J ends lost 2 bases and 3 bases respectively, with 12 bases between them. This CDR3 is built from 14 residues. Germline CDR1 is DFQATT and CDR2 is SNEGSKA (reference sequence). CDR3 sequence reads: CSARFSPSTDTQYF. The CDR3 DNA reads TGCAGTGCTAGATTCTCTCCGAGTACAGATACGCAGTATTTT.

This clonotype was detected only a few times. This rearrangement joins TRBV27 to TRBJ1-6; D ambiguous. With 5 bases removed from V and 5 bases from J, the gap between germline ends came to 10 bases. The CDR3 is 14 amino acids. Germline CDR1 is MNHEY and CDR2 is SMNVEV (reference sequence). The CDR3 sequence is CASSRRTDNSPLHF. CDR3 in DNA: TGTGCCAGCAGTCGTCGGACGGATAATTCACCCCTCCACTTT.

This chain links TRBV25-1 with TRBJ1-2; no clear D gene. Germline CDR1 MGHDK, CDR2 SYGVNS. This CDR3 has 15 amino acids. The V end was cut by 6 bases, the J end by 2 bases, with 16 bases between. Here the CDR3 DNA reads TGTGCCAGCAGGGAGGGCGGTGGTGTCAACTATGGCTACACCTTC. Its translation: CASREGGGVNYGYTF.

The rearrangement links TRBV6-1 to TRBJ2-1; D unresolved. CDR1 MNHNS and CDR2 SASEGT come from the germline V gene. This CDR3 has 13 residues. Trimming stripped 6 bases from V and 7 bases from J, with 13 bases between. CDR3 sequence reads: CASRVFGSNEQFF. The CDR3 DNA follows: TGTGCCAGCAGGGTCTTTGGGTCTAATGAGCAGTTCTTC.

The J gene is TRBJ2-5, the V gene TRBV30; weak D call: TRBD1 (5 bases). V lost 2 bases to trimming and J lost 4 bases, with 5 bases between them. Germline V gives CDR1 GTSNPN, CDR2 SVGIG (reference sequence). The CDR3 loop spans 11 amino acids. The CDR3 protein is CAWSRGETQYF. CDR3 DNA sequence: TGTGCCTGGAGTAGGGGAGAGACCCAGTACTTC. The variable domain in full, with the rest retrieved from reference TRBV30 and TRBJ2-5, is SQTIHQWPATLVQPVGSPLSLECTVEGTSNPNLYWYRQAAGRGLQLLFYSVGIGQISSEVPQNLSASRPQDRQFILSSKKLLLSDSGFYLCAWSRGETQYFGPGTRLLVL.

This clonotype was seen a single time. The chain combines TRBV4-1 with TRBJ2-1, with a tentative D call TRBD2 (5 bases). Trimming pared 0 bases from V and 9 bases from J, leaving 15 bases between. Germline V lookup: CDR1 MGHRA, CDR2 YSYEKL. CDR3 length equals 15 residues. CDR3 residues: CASSQEGTSLTEQFF. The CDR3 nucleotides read TGCGCCAGCAGCCAAGAAGGAACTAGTCTCACTGAGCAGTTCTTC.

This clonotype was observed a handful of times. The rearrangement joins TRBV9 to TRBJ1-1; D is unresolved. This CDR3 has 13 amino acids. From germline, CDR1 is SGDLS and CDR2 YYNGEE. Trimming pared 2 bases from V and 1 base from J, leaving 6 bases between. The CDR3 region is CASSVVQNTEAFF. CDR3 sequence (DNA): TGTGCCAGCAGCGTGGTACAGAACACTGAAGCTTTCTTT.

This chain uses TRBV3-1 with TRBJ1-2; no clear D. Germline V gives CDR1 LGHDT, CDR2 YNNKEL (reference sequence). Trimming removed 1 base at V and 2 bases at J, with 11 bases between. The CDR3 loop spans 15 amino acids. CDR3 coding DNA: TGTGCCAGCAGCCAAGCTGCCCGAACCAACTATGGCTACACCTTC. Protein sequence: CASSQAARTNYGYTF.

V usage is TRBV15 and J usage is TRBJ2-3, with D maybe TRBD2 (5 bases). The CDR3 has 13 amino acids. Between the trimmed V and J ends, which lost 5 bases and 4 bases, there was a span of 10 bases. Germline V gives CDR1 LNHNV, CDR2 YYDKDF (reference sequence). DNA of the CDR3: TGTGCCACCAGCCGTCCAGCGGCAGATACGCAGTATTTT. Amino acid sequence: CATSRPAADTQYF.

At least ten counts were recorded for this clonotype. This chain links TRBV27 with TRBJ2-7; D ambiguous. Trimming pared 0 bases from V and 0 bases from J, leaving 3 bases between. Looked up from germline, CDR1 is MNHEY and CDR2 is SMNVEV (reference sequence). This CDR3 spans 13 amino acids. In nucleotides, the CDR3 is TGTGCCAGCAGTTTATCTGCCTCCTACGAGCAGTACTTC. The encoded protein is CASSLSASYEQYF.

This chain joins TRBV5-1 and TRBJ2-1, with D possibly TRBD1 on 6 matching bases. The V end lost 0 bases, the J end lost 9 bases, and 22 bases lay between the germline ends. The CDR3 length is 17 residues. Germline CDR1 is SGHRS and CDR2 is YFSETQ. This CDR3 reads CASSLGWGTQRDSEQFF. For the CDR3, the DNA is TGCGCCAGCAGCTTGGGGTGGGGGACACAGAGAGACAGTGAGCAGTTCTTC.

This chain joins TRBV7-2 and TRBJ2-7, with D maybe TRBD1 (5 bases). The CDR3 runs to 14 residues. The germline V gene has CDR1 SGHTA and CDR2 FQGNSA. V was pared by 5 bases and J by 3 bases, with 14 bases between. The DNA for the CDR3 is TGTGCCAGCAGCGTAGTAGAGACAGACTACGAGCAGTACTTC. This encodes CASSVVETDYEQYF.

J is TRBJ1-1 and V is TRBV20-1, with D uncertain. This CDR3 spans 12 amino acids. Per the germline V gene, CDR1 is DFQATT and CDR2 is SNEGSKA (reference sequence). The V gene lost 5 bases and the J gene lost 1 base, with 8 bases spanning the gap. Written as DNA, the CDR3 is TGCAGTGCTTCCTGGACGAACACTGAAGCTTTCTTT. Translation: CSASWTNTEAFF.

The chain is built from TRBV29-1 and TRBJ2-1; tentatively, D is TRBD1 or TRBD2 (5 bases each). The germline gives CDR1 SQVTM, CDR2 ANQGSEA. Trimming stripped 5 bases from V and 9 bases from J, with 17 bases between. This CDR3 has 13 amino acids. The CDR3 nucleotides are TGCAGCGTTCCTGGGGGTATTAGTAGTGAGCAGTTCTTC. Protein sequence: CSVPGGISSEQFF.